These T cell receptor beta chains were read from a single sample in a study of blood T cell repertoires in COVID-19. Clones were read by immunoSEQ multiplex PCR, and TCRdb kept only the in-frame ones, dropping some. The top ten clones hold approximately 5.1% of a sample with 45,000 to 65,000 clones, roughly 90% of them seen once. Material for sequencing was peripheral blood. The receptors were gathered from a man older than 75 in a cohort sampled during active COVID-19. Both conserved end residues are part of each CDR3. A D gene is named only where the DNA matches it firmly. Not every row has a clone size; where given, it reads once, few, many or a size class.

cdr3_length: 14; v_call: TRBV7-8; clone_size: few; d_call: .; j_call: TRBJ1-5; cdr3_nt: TGTGCCAGCAGCTTACAGCGGTTTAATCAGCCCCAGCATTTT; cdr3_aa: CASSLQRFNQPQHF
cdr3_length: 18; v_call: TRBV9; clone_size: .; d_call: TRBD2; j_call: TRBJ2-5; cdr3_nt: TGTGCCAGCAGCGTAGCTAGTTGGCTAGCGGGGGGACAAGAGACCCAGTACTTC; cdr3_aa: CASSVASWLAGGQETQYF
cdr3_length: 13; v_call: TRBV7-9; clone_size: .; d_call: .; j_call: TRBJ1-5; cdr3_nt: TGTGCCAGCAGCTTAGGGACAAATCAGCCCCAGCATTTT; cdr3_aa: CASSLGTNQPQHF
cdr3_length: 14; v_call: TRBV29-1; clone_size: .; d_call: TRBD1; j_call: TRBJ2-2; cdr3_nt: TGCAGCGGCCTTGGACAGGGTCGCTCCGGGGAGCTGTTTTTT; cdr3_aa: CSGLGQGRSGELFF
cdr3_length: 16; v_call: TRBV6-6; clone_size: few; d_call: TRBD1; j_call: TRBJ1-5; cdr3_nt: TGTGCCACTTTAGACAGGGGGTCGGGTAGCAATCAGCCCCAGCATTTT; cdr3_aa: CATLDRGSGSNQPQHF
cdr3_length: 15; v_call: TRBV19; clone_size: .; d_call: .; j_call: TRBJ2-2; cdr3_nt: TGTGCCAGTAGTACTACCGGGATTGCGCGAGGGGAGCTGTTTTTT; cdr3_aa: CASSTTGIARGELFF
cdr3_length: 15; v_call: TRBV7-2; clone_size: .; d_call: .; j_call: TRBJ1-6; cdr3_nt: TGTGCCAGCAGCCCCCGGCGGACAATTAATTCACCCCTCCACTTT; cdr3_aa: CASSPRRTINSPLHF
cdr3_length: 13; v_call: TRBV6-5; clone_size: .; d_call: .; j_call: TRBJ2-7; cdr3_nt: TGTGCCAGCGAGAATGAGCCGACCTACGAGCAGTACTTC; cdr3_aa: CASENEPTYEQYF
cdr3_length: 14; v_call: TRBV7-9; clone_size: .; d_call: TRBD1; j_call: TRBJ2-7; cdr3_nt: TGTGCCAGCAGCCACGGGACAGGGAAGGAGGAGCAGTACTTC; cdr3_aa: CASSHGTGKEEQYF
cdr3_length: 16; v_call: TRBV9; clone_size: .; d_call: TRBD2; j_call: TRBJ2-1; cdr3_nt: TGTGCCAGCAGCGTAGTCTGGACTAGCGGTGCAGATGAGCAGTTCTTC; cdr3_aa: CASSVVWTSGADEQFF
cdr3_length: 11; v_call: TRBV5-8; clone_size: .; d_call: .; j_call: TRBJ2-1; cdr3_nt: TGTGCCAGCAGCTTGGTCAGGGAGCAGTTCTTC; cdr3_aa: CASSLVREQFF
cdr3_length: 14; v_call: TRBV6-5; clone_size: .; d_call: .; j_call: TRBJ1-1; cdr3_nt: TGTGCCAGCAGTTACTCCGGACAGCCAAAGGAAGCTTTCTTT; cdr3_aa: CASSYSGQPKEAFF
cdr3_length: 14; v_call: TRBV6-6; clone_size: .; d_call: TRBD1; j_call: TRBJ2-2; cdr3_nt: TGTGCCAGCAGTTATGCAGGGGGCACCGGGGAGCTGTTTTTT; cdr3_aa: CASSYAGGTGELFF
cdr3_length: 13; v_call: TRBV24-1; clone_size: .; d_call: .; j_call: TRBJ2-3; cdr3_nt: TGTGCCACCAGTGTCTCAGGGTCGGATACGCAGTATTTT; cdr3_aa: CATSVSGSDTQYF
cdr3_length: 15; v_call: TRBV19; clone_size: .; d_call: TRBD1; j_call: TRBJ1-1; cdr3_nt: TGTGCCAGTAGTATTGGACAGGGGATAAACACTGAAGCTTTCTTT; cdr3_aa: CASSIGQGINTEAFF
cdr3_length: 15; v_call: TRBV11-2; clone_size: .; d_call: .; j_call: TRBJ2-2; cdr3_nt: TGTGCCAGCAGCTTAGAGGGACTCAACACCGGGGAGCTGTTTTTT; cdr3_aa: CASSLEGLNTGELFF